The present T cell receptor (beta chain) was sequenced within a study of cytomegalovirus exposure and HLA in healthy donors. To note about this clone: Its antigen is currently unknown.

Healthy bone marrow donors made up the donor group. Overall study findings and caveats: Owing to their indistinguishability, certain V segments, notably TRBV6-2 and TRBV6-3, were excluded. Researchers counted approximately 160 TCR beta chains as cytomegalovirus-associated. Cytomegalovirus status, reportedly, was diagnosed with high specificity and sensitivity by the classifier.

Primers included in the PCR were 60 Vbeta and 13 Jbeta primers. Libraries were prepared by immunoSEQ multiplex PCR; TCRdb keeps only in-frame clonotypes and omits some of them. The table lists fewer than 90,000 clones, around four fifths of them singletons. The CDR3 is made up of 17 amino acids. Germline loops: CDR1 SGHRS, CDR2 YFSETQ. The ends were cut back, 0 bases at V and 2 bases at J, with 14 bases in the middle. The source material was PBMCs. V usage is TRBV5-1 and J usage is TRBJ2-2; D remains unclear. The origin of this receptor is a male donor in good health and CMV-seropositive. Written as DNA, the CDR3 is TGCGCCAGCAGCTTGGCCTCCCCTTCTACTAACACCGGGGAGCTGTTTTTT. Residues: CASSLASPSTNTGELFF.